The rows below give T cell receptor beta chains drawn from one sample of a study of control samples from healthy donors and cancer patients. Sequenced by immunoSEQ multiplex PCR; TCRdb stores in-frame clones only, minus some. The repertoire holds about 160,000 clones, with roughly 89% as singletons. Sequenced input: blood. The receptors here all came from a man aged 25-45 years in good health. The CDR3 runs from the conserved cysteine through the conserved F or W. D genes are given only for firm matches. Clone size appears in some rows only: once, few, many, or a class for an expanded clone.

TRBV5-4	-	TRBJ2-6	-	TGTGCCAGCAGCTTCGACAGCTCTGGGGCCAACGTCCTGACTTTC	CASSFDSSGANVLTF
TRBV19	-	TRBJ1-6	TRBD1	TGTGCCAGTAGTATTGAGGACAGGGCTTCACCCCTCCACTTT	CASSIEDRASPLHF
TRBV6-5	few	TRBJ2-1	-	TGTGCCAGCAGTTTGGGCAGCCCAAGTGAGCAGTTCTTC	CASSLGSPSEQFF
TRBV28	-	TRBJ1-4	-	TGTGCCAGCAGTTTATATAGCCGGACGGGTGAAAAACTGTTTTTT	CASSLYSRTGEKLFF
TRBV11-2	many	TRBJ1-6	TRBD1	TGTGCCAGCAGCCTAGAGGGATGGTGGGACAGGGGAGAGAGGAATTCACCCCTCCACTTT	CASSLEGWWDRGERNSPLHF
TRBV11-1	few	TRBJ2-2	-	TGTGCCAGCAGCTTAGAACGAACCGGGGAGCTGTTTTTT	CASSLERTGELFF
TRBV25-1	once	TRBJ2-7	TRBD2	TGTGCCAGCAGTGAGCCAGCGGGAGGGACCTACGAGCAGTACTTC	CASSEPAGGTYEQYF
TRBV28	-	TRBJ2-7	-	TGTGCCAGCAGTCTTCCTTCCTACGAGCAGTACTTC	CASSLPSYEQYF
TRBV27	once	TRBJ2-6	TRBD1	TGTGCCAGTCGGGACAGGAGGGACTCTGGGGCCAACGTCCTGACTTTC	CASRDRRDSGANVLTF
TRBV6-1	-	TRBJ1-3	-	TGTGCCAGCAGTGAAAAGGGCATGGGGGCTGGAAACACCATATATTTT	CASSEKGMGAGNTIYF
TRBV6-5	-	TRBJ1-6	-	TGTGCCAGCATTCGGGCCCCAACCGGGGGATCACCCCTCCACTTT	CASIRAPTGGSPLHF
TRBV10-2	once	TRBJ1-6	-	TGCGCCAGCGGAGAACTTGGACCACCCCTCCACTTT	CASGELGPPLHF
TRBV3-1/TRBV3-2	once	TRBJ2-3	-	TGTGCCAGCAGCCAAGGGGGAATGGCAGATACGCAGTATTTT	CASSQGGMADTQYF
TRBV2	once	TRBJ2-5	-	TGTGCCAGCAGCCAAACAGGTGTAAGGCAAGAGACCCAGTACTTC	CASSQTGVRQETQYF